This T cell receptor beta chain was found in a study of cytomegalovirus exposure and HLA in healthy donors. About this clone itself: The antigen remains undetermined.

Germline assignment: CDR1 MNHNS and CDR2 SASEGT. The V end was cut by 6 bases, the J end by 7 bases, with 19 bases between. The CDR3 covers 15 residues. General study results and limits: A later analysis found most CMV-associated TCR beta chains apparently HLA-restricted.

60 Vbeta and 13 Jbeta primers were used in PCR. The protocol was immunoSEQ multiplex PCR, while the TCRdb copy is restricted to in-frame clones and leaves out a portion. This sample has 150,000 or so clones, with roughly 78% found just once. The chain combines TRBV6-1 with TRBJ2-1, with D tentatively TRBD1 (5 bases). Sequenced input: PBMCs. The source is a man between 40 and 49 years old in good health and CMV-seropositive. CDR3 DNA sequence: TGTGCCAGCAGCCCCAGAGAAGGGGTTAGGAATGAGCAGTTCTTC. Its translation: CASSPREGVRNEQFF.